This TCR beta chain stems from a study of shared clonotypes between healthy human individuals. Study information: With ages of 18 to 49, the donors were a couple of women and a few men.

Looked up from germline, CDR1 is MNHEY and CDR2 is SMNVEV (reference sequence). The CDR3 sequence is 15 residues long. The V end lost 4 bases, the J end lost 5 bases, and 17 bases lay between the germline ends. Some clones are missing from TCRdb's copy, which holds only in-frame ones; the method was immunoSEQ multiplex PCR. The sample records 2,500,000 or so clones, around 94% being singletons. The chain carries TRBV27 and TRBJ2-5, with D possibly called TRBD1 or TRBD2 (6 bases each). The source material was naive CD4+ T cells sorted from blood. As for subset: CD45RA+ positively selected. The source of this sequence is a man aged 18 to 30 in good health. CDR3 protein: CASSSQQGGKETQYF. The CDR3 nucleotides read TGTGCCAGCAGTTCGCAACAGGGAGGAAAGGAGACCCAGTACTTC.